A single sample is the source of the 32 T cell receptor beta chains below, sequenced in a study of OX40 agonist ivuxolimab in advanced cancers. Produced via immunoSEQ multiplex PCR; TCRdb's table is partial and in-frame only. The sample shows tens of thousands of clones, 80% to 85% of them seen only once. This material consisted of CD4+ or CD8+ T cells sorted from blood, taken in a trial of the OX40 agonist ivuxolimab. The receptor source for this set is an adult with an advanced solid tumor such as melanoma, head and neck, liver or kidney cancer.

The chain joins TRBV7-9 to TRBJ1-5; no definite D call. V lost 2 bases, J lost 6 bases, and 8 bases lay in between. CDR1 SEHNR and CDR2 FQNEAQ come from the germline V gene (reference sequence). This CDR3 comprises 13 residues. The CDR3 nucleotides are TGTGCCAGCAGCTTATTAGGGAGTCAGCCCCAGCATTTT. Residues: CASSLLGSQPQHF.

The chain uses TRBV28 and TRBJ1-1; no definite D call. V lost 7 bases and J lost 7, with 13 bases in between. The CDR3 sequence is 12 residues long. Germline V CDR1 and CDR2: MDHEN, SYDVKM. The CDR3 here is CASTGVGIEAFF. CDR3 DNA sequence: TGTGCCAGCACGGGAGTCGGTATTGAAGCTTTCTTT.

The rearrangement uses TRBV6-6 and TRBJ1-1; D not certain. The CDR3 spans 14 residues. Trimming cost V 5 bases and J 1 base, with 11 bases left between them. Germline V gene lookup returns CDR1 MNHNY and CDR2 SVGAGI (reference sequence). CDR3 loop: CASSPTQPNTEAFF. CDR3 bases: TGTGCCAGCAGTCCCACCCAACCGAACACTGAAGCTTTCTTT.

The chain's CDR3 is CASSQWNGLAAGETQYF. The CDR3 region has the DNA TGTGCCAGCAGCCAGTGGAACGGACTAGCGGCCGGGGAGACCCAGTACTTC. This chain uses TRBV9 with TRBJ2-5; 10 nucleotides agree with TRBD2. Germline V gene sequence: CDR1 SGDLS, CDR2 YYNGEE. V was clipped by 4 bases and J by 5 bases; unmatched bases: 14. This CDR3 region has 17 residues.

The chain carries TRBV27 and TRBJ2-3; 7 nucleotides agree with TRBD1. V gave up 5 bases and J gave up 7 bases; unmatched junction bases: 9. Germline CDR1 MNHEY, CDR2 SMNVEV (reference sequence). This CDR3 is 14 amino acids long. CDR3 coding DNA: TGTGCCAGCAGTGGGTGGGGACAGCACAATACGCAGTATTTT. Translating it yields CASSGWGQHNTQYF.

The chain has TRBV7-2 and TRBJ2-7; no reliable D call. Trimming stripped 1 base from V and 3 bases from J, with 7 bases between. This CDR3 is 13 amino acids long. CDR1 and CDR2 (germline): SGHTA, FQGNSA. The chain's CDR3 is CASSLELNYEQYF. The CDR3 DNA sequence: TGTGCCAGCAGCTTAGAACTGAACTACGAGCAGTACTTC.

The chain employs TRBV19 and TRBJ2-6; D is ambiguous. Trimming shortened V by 3 bases and J by 0 bases, and 6 bases separated the two germline ends. The CDR3 is 15 amino acids. CDR1 and CDR2 from the germline V gene are LNHDA and SQIVND (reference sequence). The CDR3 nucleotides are TGTGCCAGTAGTATCTGGGGCTCTGGGGCCAACGTCCTGACTTTC. Translation gives CASSIWGSGANVLTF.

The chain employs TRBV7-2 and TRBJ2-3, with TRBD1 matching 7 bases. This CDR3 spans 15 amino acids. CDR1 is SGHTA and CDR2 is FQGNSA in the germline V gene. V shed 5 bases, J shed 4 bases, and the junction held 9 bases outside the gene matches. For the CDR3, the DNA is TGTGCCAGCAGCCCAAAGGGGGCCGGGTCAGATACGCAGTATTTT. This gives the protein CASSPKGAGSDTQYF.

The J gene is TRBJ2-3, the V gene TRBV25-1; D is unresolved. The germline gives CDR1 MGHDK, CDR2 SYGVNS. The CDR3 is made up of 14 amino acids. V was shortened by 6 bases and J by 1 base, with 11 bases between the two germline ends. The CDR3 coding sequence is TGTGCCAGCAGCGACCGAACCGGCACAGATACGCAGTATTTT. Residues: CASSDRTGTDTQYF.

V and J are TRBV6-5 and TRBJ2-2, with 13 positions matching TRBD2. CDR3 length equals 15 residues. The V gene's germline CDR1 is MNHEY and CDR2 SVGAGI. Trimming cost V 7 bases and J 5 bases; bases outside gene matches: 4. Here the CDR3 reads CASTVGLAGTGELFF. For the CDR3, the DNA is TGTGCCAGCACCGTGGGACTAGCGGGAACCGGGGAGCTGTTTTTT.

This chain uses TRBV19 with TRBJ1-1; TRBD1 matches at 9 bases. CDR3 size: 17 residues. Germline loops: CDR1 LNHDA, CDR2 SQIVND (reference sequence). V trimming: 6 bases; J trimming: 0 bases; junction bases outside the gene matches: 11. This chain's CDR3 is CASSPRQGGYMNTEAFF. The CDR3 bases are TGTGCCAGTAGCCCAAGACAGGGGGGGTATATGAACACTGAAGCTTTCTTT. The full variable domain, completed using reference TRBV19 and TRBJ1-1, is DGGITQSPKYLFRKEGQNVTLSCEQNLNHDAMYWYRQDPGQGLRLIYYSQIVNDFQKGDIAEGYSVSREKKESFPLTVTSAQKNPTAFYLCASSPRQGGYMNTEAFFGQGTRLTVV.

The V gene is TRBV9, the J gene TRBJ1-3; D gene unclear. The length of the CDR3 is 14 residues. Trimming left V 0 bases short and J 4 bases short, with 8 bases between. The germline CDR1 and CDR2 sequences are SGDLS and YYNGEE. CDR3 nucleotides: TGTGCCAGCAGCGTAGATCGGATCGGAAACACCATATATTTT. This gives the protein CASSVDRIGNTIYF.

The chain employs TRBV30 and TRBJ1-1, with D possibly being TRBD1 (6 bases). CDR1 and CDR2 from the germline V gene are GTSNPN and SVGIG (reference sequence). The V end was cut by 2 bases, the J end by 4 bases, with 20 bases between. This CDR3 is built from 16 residues. In DNA, the CDR3 is TGTGCCTGGAGTCGACCCCCCCGGGGGGCGATCACTGAAGCTTTCTTT. Translation: CAWSRPPRGAITEAFF.

The chain is built from TRBV7-2 and TRBJ1-3; D is unresolved. V gave up 2 bases and J gave up 2 bases, with 13 bases separating them. This CDR3 is 16 amino acids long. Germline V gene sequence: CDR1 SGHTA, CDR2 FQGNSA. For the CDR3, the DNA is TGTGCCAGCAGCTTAAGGCCTACGAATGCTGGAAACACCATATATTTT. Translating it yields CASSLRPTNAGNTIYF.

The gene calls are TRBV19 and TRBJ1-3; the D is unclear. V lost 3 bases and J 1 base, leaving 16 bases between the germline ends. This CDR3 is 17 amino acids long. Germline loops: CDR1 LNHDA, CDR2 SQIVND (reference sequence). The CDR3 DNA follows: TGTGCCAGTAGTATGGAAGGACGTCGGAAGTCTGGAAACACCATATATTTT. It specifies CASSMEGRRKSGNTIYF.

The chain combines TRBV28 with TRBJ2-1, with 7 bases aligning to TRBD1. The CDR3 has 14 residues. Germline loops: CDR1 MDHEN, CDR2 SYDVKM. Germline trimming cut 5 bases from V and 4 bases from J; bases unmatched to any gene: 5. CDR3 sequence: CASSRPGQYNEQFF. As DNA, the CDR3 is TGTGCCAGCAGTCGACCGGGACAGTACAATGAGCAGTTCTTC.

This chain connects TRBV7-2 to TRBJ2-5; D is possibly TRBD2 (6 bases). V lost 1 base to trimming and J lost 5 bases, with 11 bases between them. From germline, CDR1 is SGHTA and CDR2 FQGNSA. The CDR3 length is 14 residues. The CDR3 DNA reads TGTGCCAGCAGCTTAGACCCGGCGGGGGAGACCCAGTACTTC. Translating it yields CASSLDPAGETQYF.

This chain uses TRBV6-6 with TRBJ1-1; 9 nucleotides line up with TRBD1. Germline loops: CDR1 MNHNY, CDR2 SVGAGI (reference sequence). The length of the CDR3 is 14 residues. The V gene end was trimmed by 6 bases and the J gene end by 5 bases; junction bases not matched to a gene: 7. CDR3 in DNA: TGTGCCAGCAGCGTCCGACAGGGGGGGACTGAAGCTTTCTTT. It is translated as CASSVRQGGTEAFF.

V gene TRBV18 combines with J gene TRBJ2-3; TRBD2 is a possible D gene (6 bases). The V gene lost 2 bases and the J gene lost 2 bases, with 14 bases spanning the gap. The CDR3 is made up of 16 amino acids. Germline V gene sequence: CDR1 KGHSH, CDR2 LQKENI. CDR3 coding DNA: TGTGCCAGCTCACCATCCGGGCGGGGATTCACAGATACGCAGTATTTT. As protein: CASSPSGRGFTDTQYF. Full variable domain (rest looked up from reference TRBV18 and TRBJ2-3): NAGVMQNPRHLVRRRGQEARLRCSPMKGHSHVYWYRQLPEEGLKFMVYLQKENIIDESGMPKERFSAEFPKEGPSILRIQQVVRGDSAAYFCASSPSGRGFTDTQYFGPGTRLTVL.

The J gene is TRBJ2-5, the V gene TRBV5-6; 13 bases fit TRBD2. Germline-derived CDR1 and CDR2 are SGHDT and YYEEEE. V trimming: 4 bases; J trimming: 5 bases; junction bases outside the gene matches: 5. There are 15 residues in the CDR3. The CDR3 coding sequence is TGTGCCAGCAGCCTAGAGACTAGCGGGGGGGAGACCCAGTACTTC. Its protein is CASSLETSGGETQYF.

The chain employs TRBV4-2 and TRBJ2-3; a possible D gene is TRBD2 (6 bases). V was clipped by 2 bases and J by 2 bases, with 14 bases between them. The CDR3 consists of 16 residues. CDR1 and CDR2 (germline): LGHNA, YNFKEQ. CDR3 region: CASSQNGGAPTDTQYF. The CDR3 DNA follows: TGTGCCAGCAGCCAAAATGGCGGGGCGCCCACAGATACGCAGTATTTT.

The chain joins TRBV6-5 to TRBJ2-5, with D possibly being TRBD2 (6 bases). Judging by the DNA end, TRBJ2-7 fits better; the J call may be wrong. Per germline, CDR1 MNHEY and CDR2 SVGAGI. This CDR3 comprises 13 residues. The CDR3 here is CASSYSSGDEQYF. The CDR3 DNA sequence: TGTGCCAGCAGTTACTCTTCGGGGGACGAGCAGTACTTC.

This clone appeared a few times. V gene TRBV9 combines with J gene TRBJ1-1; D possibly corresponds to TRBD1 (6 bases). V lost 1 base, J lost 4 bases, and 14 bases lay in between. The germline V gene has CDR1 SGDLS and CDR2 YYNGEE. The CDR3 runs 15 residues. Here the CDR3 DNA reads TGTGCCAGCAGCGTATGGGAGGGGGGTGGCACTGAAGCTTTCTTT. It translates to CASSVWEGGGTEAFF.

This chain uses TRBV2 with TRBJ2-3; D tentatively fits TRBD1 or TRBD2 (7 bases each). V gave up 6 bases and J gave up 3 bases, with 10 bases separating them. This CDR3 contains 13 residues. Germline CDR1 SNHLY, CDR2 FYNNEI. The CDR3 nucleotides are TGTGCCAGCAGCCAGGGGGGGACAGATACGCAGTATTTT. Amino acids: CASSQGGTDTQYF.

The sample holds a few counts of this clone. The V gene is TRBV5-1, the J gene TRBJ2-3; D perhaps matches TRBD2 (6 bases). The CDR3 runs to 15 residues. Germline V gene data show CDR1 as SGHRS and CDR2 as YFSETQ. The V gene lost 3 bases and the J gene lost 4 bases, with 15 bases spanning the gap. DNA of the CDR3: TGCGCCAGCAGCTCGGGACTTCTAATAGCAGATACGCAGTATTTT. The encoded protein is CASSSGLLIADTQYF.

The chain recombines TRBV5-1 with TRBJ1-1; weak D call: TRBD1 (5 bases). The CDR3 has 15 amino acids. Germline V gives CDR1 SGHRS, CDR2 YFSETQ. Trimming took off 2 bases at V and 1 base at J, with 12 bases between the two ends. CDR3 bases: TGCGCCAGCAGCTTAGGAGGGGCGCGGAACACTGAAGCTTTCTTT. It encodes CASSLGGARNTEAFF. The whole variable domain, remainder taken from reference TRBV5-1 and TRBJ1-1, is KAGVTQTPRYLIKTRGQQVTLSCSPISGHRSVSWYQQTPGQGLQFLFEYFSETQRNKGNFPGRFSGRQFSNSRSEMNVSTLELGDSALYLCASSLGGARNTEAFFGQGTRLTVV.

The V call is TRBV6-5, the J call TRBJ1-2; no reliable D call. This CDR3 is 14 amino acids long. Germline V lookup: CDR1 MNHEY, CDR2 SVGAGI. V gave up 10 bases and J gave up 2 bases, with 17 bases separating them. CDR3 sequence: CATNPQRGNYGYTF. For the CDR3, the DNA is TGTGCCACCAACCCCCAGCGAGGAAACTATGGCTACACCTTC.

The chain combines TRBV2 with TRBJ2-5; maybe TRBD1 (5 bases). V lost 4 bases and J 1 base, leaving 7 bases between the germline ends. The CDR3 sequence is 13 residues long. Looked up from germline, CDR1 is SNHLY and CDR2 is FYNNEI. The CDR3 region is CASSGTTQETQYF. CDR3 nucleotides: TGTGCCAGCAGTGGGACAACCCAAGAGACCCAGTACTTC.

The chain employs TRBV6-5 and TRBJ2-7, with D possibly being TRBD1 or TRBD2 (6 bases each). CDR1 is MNHEY and CDR2 is SVGAGI in the germline V gene. Trimming shortened V by 10 bases and J by 5 bases, and 12 bases separated the two germline ends. The CDR3 is 11 residues long. The CDR3 DNA sequence: TGTGCCACGCATAGGGGGGACGAGCAGTACTTC. It translates to CATHRGDEQYF.

This chain connects TRBV10-3 to TRBJ2-7; 7 bases agree with TRBD1. V was clipped by 3 bases and J by 4 bases; unmatched bases: 9. Germline loops: CDR1 ENHRY, CDR2 SYGVKD. This CDR3 contains 15 residues. The CDR3 is CAISDSTGVKYEQYF. The CDR3 coding sequence is TGTGCCATCAGTGATAGCACAGGGGTTAAGTACGAGCAGTACTTC.

The chain carries TRBV11-3 and TRBJ2-5; D perhaps matches TRBD2 (6 bases). Trimming took off 5 bases at V and 9 bases at J, with 19 bases between the two ends. Per germline, CDR1 SGHNT and CDR2 YENEEA. The CDR3 covers 14 residues. The CDR3 loop reads CASSNAGGVEAQYF. The CDR3 DNA is TGTGCCAGCAGCAACGCGGGCGGGGTGGAGGCCCAGTACTTC.

This chain joins TRBV6-6 and TRBJ2-4, with TRBD2 matching over 7 bases. V was pared by 4 bases and J by 6 bases, with 6 bases of the junction left unmatched. The CDR3 spans 14 residues. Germline V lookup: CDR1 MNHNY, CDR2 SVGAGI (reference sequence). For the CDR3, the DNA is TGTGCCAGCAGTTCCCCCAGGGAGGGAAACATTCAGTACTTC. It translates to CASSSPREGNIQYF.